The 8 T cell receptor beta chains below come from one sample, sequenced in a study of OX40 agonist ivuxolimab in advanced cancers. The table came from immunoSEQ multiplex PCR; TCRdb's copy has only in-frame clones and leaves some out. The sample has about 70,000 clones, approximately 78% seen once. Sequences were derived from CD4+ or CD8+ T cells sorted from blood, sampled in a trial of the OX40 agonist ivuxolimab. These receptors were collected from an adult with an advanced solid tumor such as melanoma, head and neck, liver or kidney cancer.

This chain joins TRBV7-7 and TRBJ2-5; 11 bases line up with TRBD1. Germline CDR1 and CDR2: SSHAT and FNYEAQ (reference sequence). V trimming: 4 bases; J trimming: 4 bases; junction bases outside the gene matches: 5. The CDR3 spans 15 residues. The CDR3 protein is CASSYGQGAGETQYF. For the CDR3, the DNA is TGTGCCAGCAGCTACGGACAGGGGGCCGGAGAGACCCAGTACTTC.

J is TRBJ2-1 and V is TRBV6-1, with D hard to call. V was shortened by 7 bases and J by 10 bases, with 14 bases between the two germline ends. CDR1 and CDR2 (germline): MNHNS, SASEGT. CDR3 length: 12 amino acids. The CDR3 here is CASKVAMGEQFF. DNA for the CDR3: TGTGCCAGCAAAGTCGCTATGGGCGAGCAGTTCTTC.

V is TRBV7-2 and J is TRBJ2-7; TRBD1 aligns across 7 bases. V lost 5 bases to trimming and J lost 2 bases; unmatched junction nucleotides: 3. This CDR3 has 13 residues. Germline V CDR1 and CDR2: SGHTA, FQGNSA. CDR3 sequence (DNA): TGTGCCAGCAGCCCAGACAGGGCCTACGAGCAGTACTTC. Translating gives CASSPDRAYEQYF.

Here the CDR3 reads CASSLASYGYTF. The CDR3, as DNA: TGTGCCAGCAGCTTAGCCAGCTATGGCTACACCTTC. V usage is TRBV7-2 and J usage is TRBJ1-2; D not resolved. The CDR3 consists of 12 residues. Looked up from germline, CDR1 is SGHTA and CDR2 is FQGNSA. Trimming left V 0 bases short and J 4 bases short, with 3 bases between.

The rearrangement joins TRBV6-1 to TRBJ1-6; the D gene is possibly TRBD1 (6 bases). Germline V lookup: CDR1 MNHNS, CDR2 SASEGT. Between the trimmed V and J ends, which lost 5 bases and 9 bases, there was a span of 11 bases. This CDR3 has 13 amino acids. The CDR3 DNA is TGTGCCAGCAGTAAGGACAGAGGTTCACCCCTCCACTTT. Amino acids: CASSKDRGSPLHF.

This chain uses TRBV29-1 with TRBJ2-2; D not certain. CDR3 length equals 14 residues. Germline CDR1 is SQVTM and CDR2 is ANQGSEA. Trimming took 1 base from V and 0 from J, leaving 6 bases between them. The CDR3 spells CSVEGRSNTGELFF. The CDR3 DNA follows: TGCAGCGTTGAAGGCAGGTCGAACACCGGGGAGCTGTTTTTT.

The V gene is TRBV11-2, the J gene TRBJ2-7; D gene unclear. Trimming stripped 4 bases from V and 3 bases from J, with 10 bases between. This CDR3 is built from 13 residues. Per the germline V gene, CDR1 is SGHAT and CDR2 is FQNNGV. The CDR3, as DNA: TGTGCCAGCAGCTGGATCGATAGCTACGAGCAGTACTTC. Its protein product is CASSWIDSYEQYF.

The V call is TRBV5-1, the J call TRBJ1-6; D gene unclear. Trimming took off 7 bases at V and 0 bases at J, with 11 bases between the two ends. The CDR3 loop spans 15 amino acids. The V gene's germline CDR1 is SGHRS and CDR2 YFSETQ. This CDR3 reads CASSRWSSYNSPLHF. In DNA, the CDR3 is TGCGCCAGCTCCAGGTGGAGCTCCTATAATTCACCCCTCCACTTT.